These 18 T cell receptor beta chains were all obtained from the same sample, sequenced in a study of shared clonotypes between healthy human individuals (dated by TCRdb to the early 2020s). Library generation was performed with the immunoSEQ multiplex PCR assay. This immuneACCESS table, as held by TCRdb, lists in-frame sequences with V and J called but not all clones. Of the missing ones, under half trace to an unresolved V gene in checked studies; the others have no known cause. For this sample there are around 700,000 clones; 60% to 80% appear just once. About 1.7% of the sample is held by the ten biggest clonotypes. Sequences were obtained from memory CD4+ T cells sorted from blood. The cell subset or site label of this sample denotes: CD45RA-negative fraction. The receptor set was obtained from a woman in her 30s in good health.

The J gene is TRBJ1-5, the V gene TRBV28; D unclear. Per the germline V gene, CDR1 is MDHEN and CDR2 is SYDVKM. Trimming took off 3 bases at V and 7 bases at J, with 13 bases between the two ends. The CDR3 is made up of 14 amino acids. The CDR3 sequence is CASSFVRVGQPQHF. As DNA, the CDR3 is TGTGCCAGCAGTTTTGTAAGGGTAGGGCAGCCCCAGCATTTT.

The genes are TRBV5-2 and TRBJ2-1; TRBD2 is taken as the D call from the table, unchecked against the DNA. TRBV5-2 is recorded as a pseudogene. The CDR3 runs 15 residues. The CDR3 DNA is TGTGCCAGCAGCCTGACTAGCGGGTCCTACAATGAGCAGTTCTTC. This codes for CASSLTSGSYNEQFF.

J is TRBJ1-5 and V is TRBV7-8; D might be TRBD1 (5 bases). The CDR3 has 17 residues. Trimming cost V 5 bases and J 11 bases, with 28 bases left between them. CDR1 is SGHVS and CDR2 is FQNEAQ in the germline V gene. The CDR3 sequence is CASSPQRWETRKGAQHF. As DNA, the CDR3 is TGTGCCAGCAGCCCTCAAAGGTGGGAGACTAGAAAAGGGGCCCAGCATTTT. Based on the CDR3 plus reference TRBV7-8 and TRBJ1-5, the full variable domain is GAGVSQSPRYKVAKRGQDVALRCDPISGHVSLFWYQQALGQGPEFLTYFQNEAQLDKSGLPSDRFFAERPEGSVSTLKIQRTQQEDSAVYLCASSPQRWETRKGAQHFGDGTRLSIL.

The genes are TRBV28 and TRBJ1-1; a possible D gene is TRBD1 (5 bases). Germline CDR1 is MDHEN and CDR2 is SYDVKM. Trimming took off 3 bases at V and 7 bases at J, with 21 bases between the two ends. The CDR3 covers 16 residues. The CDR3 protein is CASSLETMRERGEAFF. In nucleotides, the CDR3 is TGTGCCAGCAGTTTGGAAACTATGCGGGAGAGGGGTGAAGCTTTCTTT. The whole variable domain, remainder taken from reference TRBV28 and TRBJ1-1, is DVKVTQSSRYLVKRTGEKVFLECVQDMDHENMFWYRQDPGLGLRLIYFSYDVKMKEKGDIPEGYSVSREKKERFSLILESASTNQTSMYLCASSLETMRERGEAFFGQGTRLTVV.

V and J are TRBV19 and TRBJ2-5; D uncertain. V dropped 5 bases and J dropped 1 base, with 8 bases sitting between them. Germline assignment: CDR1 LNHDA and CDR2 SQIVND (reference sequence). The CDR3 sequence is 13 residues long. The CDR3 DNA reads as TGTGCCAGTAGTGCAACTCTCCAAGAGACCCAGTACTTC. Translation: CASSATLQETQYF.

The chain carries TRBV6-4 and TRBJ2-2; 12 nucleotides line up with TRBD2. This CDR3 contains 15 residues. Germline CDR1 is MRHNA and CDR2 is SNTAGT. The ends lost 5 bases at V and 5 bases at J; junction bases unmatched: 3. Here the CDR3 DNA reads TGTGCCAGCAGTAGACTAGCGGGAGAAACCGGGGAGCTGTTTTTT. Translating it yields CASSRLAGETGELFF.

The CDR3 bases are TGTGCCAGCAGCTGGGGACAGAAATCGGTACCTGGCTACACCTTC. This encodes CASSWGQKSVPGYTF. This chain joins TRBV5-6 and TRBJ1-2; TRBD1 agrees at 7 bases. The CDR3 spans 15 residues. In germline, CDR1 is SGHDT, CDR2 YYEEEE. The trim removed 3 bases at V and 7 bases at J, leaving 12 bases unmatched.

This clone was seen a few times. The chain recombines TRBV28 with TRBJ1-5; D is ambiguous. Trimming took off 11 bases at V and 1 base at J, with 9 bases between the two ends. This CDR3 contains 12 residues. CDR1 is MDHEN and CDR2 is SYDVKM in the germline V gene. CDR3 nucleotides: TGTGCCTGGGCTAACAGCAATCAGCCCCAGCATTTT. This translates into CAWANSNQPQHF.

In DNA, the CDR3 is TGTGCCAGCAGCGTAGCTACTTGGTCCTACGAGCAGTACTTC. Protein: CASSVATWSYEQYF. V is TRBV9 and J is TRBJ2-7; D call uncertain. Germline loops: CDR1 SGDLS, CDR2 YYNGEE. The CDR3 loop spans 14 amino acids. The V gene lost 0 bases and the J gene lost 1 base, with 8 bases spanning the gap. Together with reference TRBV9 and TRBJ2-7, the CDR3 gives the full variable domain: DSGVTQTPKHLITATGQRVTLRCSPRSGDLSVYWYQQSLDQGLQFLIQYYNGEERAKGNILERFSAQQFPDLHSELNLSSLELGDSALYFCASSVATWSYEQYFGPGTRLTVT.

V is TRBV14 and J is TRBJ2-7; no clear D. This CDR3 is 15 amino acids long. CDR1 is SGHDN and CDR2 is FVKESK in the germline V gene. V was shortened by 4 bases and J by 3 bases, with 16 bases between the two germline ends. The CDR3 DNA reads as TGTGCCAGCAGCCTCCAACCGGGCCCTAACTACGAGCAGTACTTC. Protein product: CASSLQPGPNYEQYF.

The J gene is TRBJ1-2, the V gene TRBV19, with D perhaps matching TRBD1 (5 bases). Germline-derived CDR1 and CDR2 are LNHDA and SQIVND (reference sequence). The CDR3 spans 14 residues. V was trimmed by 3 bases and J by 3 bases, leaving 11 bases between them. The CDR3 nucleotides are TGTGCCAGTAGTATGGGGGTTTCCTACTATGGCTACACCTTC. Translated: CASSMGVSYYGYTF.

This clone showed up just a few times. This chain joins TRBV6-5 and TRBJ2-3; D not resolved. Looked up from germline, CDR1 is MNHEY and CDR2 is SVGAGI. The CDR3 has 16 amino acids. Trimming removed 0 bases at V and 0 bases at J, with 10 bases between. CDR3 nucleotide sequence: TGTGCCAGCAGTTACTCCCCCCCCTCTAGCACAGATACGCAGTATTTT. The encoded protein is CASSYSPPSSTDTQYF.

This chain links TRBV7-2 with TRBJ2-3; 9 bases line up with TRBD1. The ends lost 2 bases at V and 5 bases at J; junction bases unmatched: 2. This CDR3 region has 14 residues. CDR1 is SGHTA and CDR2 is FQGNSA in the germline V gene. The CDR3: CASSLTGGKDTQYF. The CDR3 nucleotides read TGTGCCAGCAGCTTAACAGGGGGCAAAGATACGCAGTATTTT.

The chain uses TRBV2 and TRBJ2-2; tentative D call: TRBD2 (5 bases). The CDR3 sequence is 14 residues long. Trimming shortened V by 10 bases and J by 5 bases, and 17 bases separated the two germline ends. Per the germline V gene, CDR1 is SNHLY and CDR2 is FYNNEI. The chain's CDR3 is CAIRRPSGTGELFF. The CDR3 region has the DNA TGTGCCATTAGGAGGCCTTCCGGGACCGGGGAGCTGTTTTTT.

In DNA form, the CDR3 reads TGTGCCAGCAGTGTGGAACCTAGGACAGATACGCAGTATTTT. It specifies CASSVEPRTDTQYF. J is TRBJ2-3 and V is TRBV6-1; D ambiguous. The CDR3 spans 14 residues. Germline V lookup: CDR1 MNHNS, CDR2 SASEGT. Trimming shortened V by 4 bases and J by 3 bases, and 11 bases separated the two germline ends.

The chain uses TRBV4-2 and TRBJ1-2; no firm D call. There are 13 residues in the CDR3. Between the trimmed V and J ends, which lost 8 bases and 2 bases, there was a span of 12 bases. Germline CDR1 is LGHNA and CDR2 is YNFKEQ. CDR3 residues: CASGGERNYGYTF. CDR3 DNA sequence: TGTGCCAGCGGAGGAGAAAGGAACTATGGCTACACCTTC.

This chain uses TRBV4-2 with TRBJ2-6; maybe TRBD1 (6 bases). The CDR3 consists of 16 residues. V was pared by 0 bases and J by 4 bases, with 10 bases between. The germline gives CDR1 LGHNA, CDR2 YNFKEQ. The CDR3 DNA follows: TGTGCCAGCAGCCAAGAAGGGGGAGCGGGGGCCAACGTCCTGACTTTC. Translating it yields CASSQEGGAGANVLTF.

The gene calls are TRBV11-2 and TRBJ2-2; TRBD2 aligns across 7 bases. Germline CDR1 SGHAT, CDR2 FQNNGV. With 3 bases clipped from V and 1 base from J, the junction kept 5 bases outside the gene matches. This CDR3 is 16 amino acids long. The CDR3 DNA reads as TGTGCCAGCAGCTTCTCCGGGAGGAGGAACACCGGGGAGCTGTTTTTT. This codes for CASSFSGRRNTGELFF. The whole variable domain, filled in from reference TRBV11-2 and TRBJ2-2, reads EAGVAQSPRYKIIEKRQSVAFWCNPISGHATLYWYQQILGQGPKLLIQFQNNGVVDDSQLPKDRFSAERLKGVDSTLKIQPAKLEDSAVYLCASSFSGRRNTGELFFGEGSRLTVL.